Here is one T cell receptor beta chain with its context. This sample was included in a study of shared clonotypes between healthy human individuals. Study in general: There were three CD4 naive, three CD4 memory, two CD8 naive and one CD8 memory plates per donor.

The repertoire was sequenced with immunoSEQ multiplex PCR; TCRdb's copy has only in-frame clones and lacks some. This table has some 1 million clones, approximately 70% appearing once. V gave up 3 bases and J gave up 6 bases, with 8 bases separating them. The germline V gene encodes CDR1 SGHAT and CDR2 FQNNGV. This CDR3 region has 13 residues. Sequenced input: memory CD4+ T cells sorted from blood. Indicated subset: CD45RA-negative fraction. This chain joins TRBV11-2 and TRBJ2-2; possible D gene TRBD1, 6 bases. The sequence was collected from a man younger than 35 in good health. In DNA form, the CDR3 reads TGTGCCAGCAGCTTGGGGGCGGCCGGGGAGCTGTTTTTT. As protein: CASSLGAAGELFF.